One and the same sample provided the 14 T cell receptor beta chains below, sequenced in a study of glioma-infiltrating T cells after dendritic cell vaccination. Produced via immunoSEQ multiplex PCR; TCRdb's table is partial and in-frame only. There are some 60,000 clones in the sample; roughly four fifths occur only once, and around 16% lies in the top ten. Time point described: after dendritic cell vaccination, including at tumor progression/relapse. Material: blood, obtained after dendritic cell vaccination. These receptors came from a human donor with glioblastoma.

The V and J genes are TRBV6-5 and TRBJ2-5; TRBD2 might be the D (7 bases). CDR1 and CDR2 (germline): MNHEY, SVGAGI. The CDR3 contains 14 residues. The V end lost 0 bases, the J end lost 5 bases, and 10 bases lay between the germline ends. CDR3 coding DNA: TGTGCCAGCAGTTACTCGGGGGGGCCGGAGACCCAGTACTTC. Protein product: CASSYSGGPETQYF.

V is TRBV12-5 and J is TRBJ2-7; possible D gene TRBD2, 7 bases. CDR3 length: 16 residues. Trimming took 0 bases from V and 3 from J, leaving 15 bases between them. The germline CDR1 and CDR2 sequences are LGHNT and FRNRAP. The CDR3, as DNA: TGTGCTAGTGGTTTGGTAGCTGGCGGGGGCCACTACGAGCAGTACTTC. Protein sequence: CASGLVAGGGHYEQYF.

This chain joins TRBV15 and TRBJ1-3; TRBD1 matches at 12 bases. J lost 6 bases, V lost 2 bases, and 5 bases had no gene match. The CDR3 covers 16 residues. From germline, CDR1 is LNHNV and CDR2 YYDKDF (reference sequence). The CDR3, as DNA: TGTGCCACCAGCAGACCGGGACAGGGGGCAGTAAACACCATATATTTT. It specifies CATSRPGQGAVNTIYF.

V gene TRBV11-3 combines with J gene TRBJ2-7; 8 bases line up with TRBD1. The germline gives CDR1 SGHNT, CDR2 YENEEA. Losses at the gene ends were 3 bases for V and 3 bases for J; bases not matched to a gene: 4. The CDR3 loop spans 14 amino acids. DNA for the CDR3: TGTGCCAGCAGCTTTCGGGACAGGCTCTACGAGCAGTACTTC. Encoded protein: CASSFRDRLYEQYF.

As DNA, the CDR3 is TGTGCCAGCAGTTCAGGGACTAGCGGGGGGGATCGCATTCAGTACTTC. Translating it yields CASSSGTSGGDRIQYF. The chain has TRBV6-5 and TRBJ2-4; the match to TRBD2 covers 16 bases. V shed 4 bases, J shed 9 bases, and the junction held 6 bases outside the gene matches. The CDR3 runs to 16 residues. The germline CDR1 and CDR2 sequences are MNHEY and SVGAGI.

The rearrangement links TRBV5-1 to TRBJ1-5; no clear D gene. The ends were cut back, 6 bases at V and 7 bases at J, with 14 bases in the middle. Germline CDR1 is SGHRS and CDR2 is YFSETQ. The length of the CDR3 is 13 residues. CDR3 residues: CASTFSVGQPQHF. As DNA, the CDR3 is TGCGCCAGCACCTTTTCTGTCGGGCAGCCCCAGCATTTT. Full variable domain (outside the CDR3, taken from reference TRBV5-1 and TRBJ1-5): KAGVTQTPRYLIKTRGQQVTLSCSPISGHRSVSWYQQTPGQGLQFLFEYFSETQRNKGNFPGRFSGRQFSNSRSEMNVSTLELGDSALYLCASTFSVGQPQHFGDGTRLSIL.

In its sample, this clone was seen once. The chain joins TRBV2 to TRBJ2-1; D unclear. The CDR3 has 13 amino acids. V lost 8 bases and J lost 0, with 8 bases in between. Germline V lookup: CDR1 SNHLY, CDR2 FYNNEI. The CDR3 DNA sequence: TGTGCCAGCCTGCGCCGCTCCTACAATGAGCAGTTCTTC. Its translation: CASLRRSYNEQFF.

CDR3 loop: CASSWDSEGGYTF. The CDR3 DNA reads TGCGCCAGCAGCTGGGACTCCGAGGGAGGCTACACCTTC. The rearrangement joins TRBV5-1 to TRBJ1-2; perhaps TRBD1 as D (5 bases). Germline loops: CDR1 SGHRS, CDR2 YFSETQ. The ends were cut back, 3 bases at V and 8 bases at J, with 14 bases in the middle. CDR3 length: 13 residues.

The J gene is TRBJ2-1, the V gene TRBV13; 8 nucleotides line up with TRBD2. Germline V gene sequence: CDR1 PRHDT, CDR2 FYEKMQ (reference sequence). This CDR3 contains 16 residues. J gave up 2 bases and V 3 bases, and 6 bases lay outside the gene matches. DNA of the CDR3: TGTGCCAGCAGCTTCGAAGCGGGGGTTCCCTACAATGAGCAGTTCTTC. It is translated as CASSFEAGVPYNEQFF.

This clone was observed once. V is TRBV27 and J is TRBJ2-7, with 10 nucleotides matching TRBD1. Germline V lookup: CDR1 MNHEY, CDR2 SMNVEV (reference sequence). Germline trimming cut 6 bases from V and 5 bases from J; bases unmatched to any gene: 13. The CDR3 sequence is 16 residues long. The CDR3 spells CASSRLGGTGVHEQYF. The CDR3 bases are TGTGCCAGCAGCCGGTTAGGTGGGACAGGGGTCCACGAGCAGTACTTC.

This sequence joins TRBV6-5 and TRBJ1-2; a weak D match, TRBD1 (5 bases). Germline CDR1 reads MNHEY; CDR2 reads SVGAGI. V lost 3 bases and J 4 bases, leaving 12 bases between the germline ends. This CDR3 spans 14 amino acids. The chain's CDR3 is CASSYGGAGYGYTF. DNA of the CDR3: TGTGCCAGCAGTTATGGAGGGGCCGGCTATGGCTACACCTTC.

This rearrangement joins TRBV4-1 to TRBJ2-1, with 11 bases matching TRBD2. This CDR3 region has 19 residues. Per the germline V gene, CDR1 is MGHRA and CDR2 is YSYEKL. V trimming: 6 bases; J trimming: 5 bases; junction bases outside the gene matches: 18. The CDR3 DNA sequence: TGCGCCAGCAGTCAACCCAGGAGTAGCGGGGGGGCCTTCCACAATGAGCAGTTCTTC. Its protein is CASSQPRSSGGAFHNEQFF.

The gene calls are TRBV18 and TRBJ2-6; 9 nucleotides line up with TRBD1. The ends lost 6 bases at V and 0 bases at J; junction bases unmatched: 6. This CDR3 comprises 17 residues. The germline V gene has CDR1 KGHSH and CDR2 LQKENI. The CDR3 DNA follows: TGTGCCAGCTCCGGAGACAGGGGGGTCTCTGGGGCCAACGTCCTGACTTTC. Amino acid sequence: CASSGDRGVSGANVLTF.

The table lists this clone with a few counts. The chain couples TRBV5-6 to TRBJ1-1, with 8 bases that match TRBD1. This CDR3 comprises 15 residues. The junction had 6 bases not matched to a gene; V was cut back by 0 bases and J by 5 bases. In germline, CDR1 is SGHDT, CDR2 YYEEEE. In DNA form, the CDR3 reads TGTGCCAGCAGCTTGGAGGTGAACAGGGGGACTGAAGCTTTCTTT. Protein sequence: CASSLEVNRGTEAFF.